A selection of T cell receptor beta chains follows, all from one sample in a study of post-analysis software for immune sequencing data. TCRdb analysed the PCR reads with MiXCR anew, one entry per CDR3 protein. The profile shows hundreds of thousands of distinct CDR3 sequences, 25% to 30% of them singletons. Input material: blood. The receptor source for this set is a girl under 18 with multiple sclerosis. CDR3s include the opening cysteine and the closing phenylalanine or tryptophan. The D gene is left open where the match is weak. Clone size is given for some rows only: seen once, a few or many times, or a class if the clone is expanded.

J gene | V gene | D gene | CDR3 length | clone size | CDR3 DNA | CDR3 protein
TRBJ2-5 | TRBV5-6 | . | 16 | . | TGTGCCAGCAGCCGTATAACGGGACTCCCCCAAGAGACCCAGTACTTC | CASSRITGLPQETQYF
TRBJ2-7 | TRBV27 | . | 16 | few | TGTGCCAGCAGTTTCAGTAAGCGGGAAGGGGGCTACGAGCAGTACTTC | CASSFSKREGGYEQYF
TRBJ1-1 | TRBV12-3/TRBV12-4 | . | 14 | few | TGTGCCAGCAGTTTTTCAGGGGCAGGCACTGAAGCTTTCTTT | CASSFSGAGTEAFF
TRBJ1-2 | TRBV5-5 | TRBD1 | 16 | few | TGTGCCAGCAGCTGGAGGGACAGCCGCTCTAACTATGGCTACACCTTC | CASSWRDSRSNYGYTF
TRBJ2-4 | TRBV6-6 | TRBD2 | 13 | few | TGTGCCAGCAGTTACGGCGGGGGAAACATTCAGTACTTC | CASSYGGGNIQYF
TRBJ2-7 | TRBV7-2 | . | 13 | few | TGTGCCAGCAGACCCGGGGCAACCTACGAGCAGTACTTC | CASRPGATYEQYF
TRBJ2-7 | TRBV28 | TRBD2 | 14 | . | TGTGCCAGCAGTCCTAGGGAGGGCTCCCACGAGCAGTACTTC | CASSPREGSHEQYF
TRBJ2-1 | TRBV29-1 | . | 11 | . | TGCAGCGCCCGTGCCACTGGGGAGCAGTTCTTC | CSARATGEQFF
TRBJ2-6 | TRBV5-1 | TRBD2 | 14 | . | TGCGCCAGCACTAGCGGGATCGGGGCCAACGTCCTGACTTTC | CASTSGIGANVLTF
TRBJ2-5 | TRBV29-1 | . | 13 | . | TGCAGCGTTGATCGTCCTAGCAGGAATGAGCAGTACTTC | CSVDRPSRNEQYF
TRBJ2-5 | TRBV6-6 | TRBD1 | 16 | few | TGTGCCAGCGCACAGGGGGAGATTCCGGGCCAAGAGACCCAGTACTTC | CASAQGEIPGQETQYF
TRBJ2-7 | TRBV7-2 | . | 14 | . | TGTGCCAGCACCATCGATCGGGGGAACGGTGAGCAGTACTTC | CASTIDRGNGEQYF
TRBJ2-7 | TRBV27 | . | 13 | . | TGTGCCAGCAGAAGCCGACTATCCGGCGAGCAGTACTTC | CASRSRLSGEQYF
TRBJ2-7 | TRBV29-1 | TRBD2 | 14 | . | TGCAGCGTCGCTCGGGGGGGGCCGAATGGCGAGCAGTACTTC | CSVARGGPNGEQYF
TRBJ1-5 | TRBV6-1 | . | 14 | . | TGTGCCAGCAGTGACGGGGTGTATTTTCAGCCCCAGCATTTT | CASSDGVYFQPQHF
TRBJ2-5 | TRBV2 | . | 11 | many | TGTGCCAGCAGTCTCCATAGCGGAAAGTACTTC | CASSLHSGKYF
TRBJ2-3 | TRBV7-2 | TRBD2 | 17 | . | TGTGCCAGCAGCTTAGCACTAGCGGGCCAGCCCACAGATACGCAGTATTTT | CASSLALAGQPTDTQYF
TRBJ2-6 | TRBV5-1 | . | 18 | . | TGCGCCAGCAGCTTGTCCCAACCTGGCCCCCCAGGGGCCAACGTCCTGACTTTC | CASSLSQPGPPGANVLTF
TRBJ2-1 | TRBV20-1 | TRBD2 | 13 | . | TGCAGTGCTAGGCCTAGCGGGCTCAATGAGCAGTTCTTC | CSARPSGLNEQFF
TRBJ2-5 | TRBV24-1 | . | 13 | . | TGTGCCACCAGTGATTTTTACGGAGAGACCCAGTACTTC | CATSDFYGETQYF
TRBJ2-5 | TRBV6-4 | TRBD1 | 13 | . | TGTGCCAGCCGGGACAGAAAGTCGTACGGGCAGTACTTC | CASRDRKSYGQYF
TRBJ1-4 | TRBV4-2 | . | 14 | few | TGTGCCAGCAGCCGCCAGCCAACTAATGAAAAACTGTTTTTT | CASSRQPTNEKLFF
TRBJ2-7 | TRBV6-1 | TRBD1 | 15 | few | TGTGCCAGCAGTGTGGACAGGAACCCATCCTACGAGCAGTACTTC | CASSVDRNPSYEQYF
TRBJ2-1 | TRBV7-2 | TRBD2 | 16 | . | TGTGCCAGCAGCTCGATCGGAACGGGAGGGCATCGTGAGCAGTTCTTC | CASSSIGTGGHREQFF
TRBJ1-1 | TRBV7-8 | TRBD1 | 15 | few | TGTGCCAGCAGCCCCTGGGGACAGGTGTACACTGAAGCTTTCTTT | CASSPWGQVYTEAFF
TRBJ1-5 | TRBV7-2 | TRBD1 | 15 | . | TGTGCCAGCAGCAAGACAGGGGTACTCGGTCAGCCCCAGCATTTT | CASSKTGVLGQPQHF
TRBJ2-6 | TRBV3-1 | TRBD1 | 14 | . | TGTGCCAGCAGCCCGGGACAGGGTGACAACGTCCGGACTTTC | CASSPGQGDNVRTF
TRBJ2-1 | TRBV5-1 | TRBD2 | 14 | few | TGCGCCAGCAGCTTTGGCGGGGGGCCCAATGAGCAGTTCTTC | CASSFGGGPNEQFF
TRBJ2-2 | TRBV27 | . | 15 | . | TGTGCCAGCAGTACCGGACTCTGGCACACCGGGGAGCTGTTTTTT | CASSTGLWHTGELFF
TRBJ2-3 | TRBV5-1 | . | 15 | . | TGCGCCAGCAGCTCCTGGGGCAGCCTCACAGATACGCAGTATTTT | CASSSWGSLTDTQYF
TRBJ1-2 | TRBV6-1 | . | 17 | . | TGTGCCAGCAGCCAACCTACCGGGACCCCGGGGAGGTATGGCTACACCTTC | CASSQPTGTPGRYGYTF
TRBJ2-6 | TRBV20-1 | TRBD1 | 18 | . | TGCAGTGCTAGAGCGGCAGGGGGCTTGTCTGTGGGGGCCAACGTCCTGACTTTC | CSARAAGGLSVGANVLTF
TRBJ1-4 | TRBV25-1 | . | 12 | . | TGTGCCAGCAGTGAGGAACCGGGTGAACTGTTTTTT | CASSEEPGELFF
TRBJ2-5 | TRBV29-1 | . | 14 | few | TGCAGCGCTAGGGGGACTTTGATACAAGAGACCCAGTACTTC | CSARGTLIQETQYF
TRBJ2-5 | TRBV20-1 | . | 16 | few | TGCAGTGCGAATAGTGGGAGCGAGGCGGTTGGTGAGACCCAGTACTTC | CSANSGSEAVGETQYF
TRBJ2-1 | TRBV24-1 | . | 15 | . | TGTGCCACCAGTGATTTGAGGAGCTCCTACAATGAGCAGTTCTTC | CATSDLRSSYNEQFF
TRBJ1-2 | TRBV12-3/TRBV12-4 | TRBD1 | 13 | few | TGTGCCAGCAGCCGAGGGACAGGGGGTGGCTACACCTTC | CASSRGTGGGYTF
TRBJ2-2 | TRBV7-8 | . | 15 | few | TGTGCCAGCAGCCCACTTAGATCGAACACCGGGGAGCTGTTTTTT | CASSPLRSNTGELFF
TRBJ1-4 | TRBV20-1 | TRBD1 | 15 | few | TGCAGTGCTAGTCGCGGACAGGGCGGTAATGAAAAACTGTTTTTT | CSASRGQGGNEKLFF
TRBJ1-2 | TRBV7-8 | TRBD1 | 14 | . | TGTGCCAGCAGCTTAGCGAGGGGACAGGATGGCTACACCTTC | CASSLARGQDGYTF
TRBJ1-1 | TRBV9 | . | 13 | . | TGTGCCAGCACCGCAGGGGTCCCCGGCCCAGCTTTCTTT | CASTAGVPGPAFF
TRBJ2-7 | TRBV7-9 | TRBD2 | 15 | few | TGTGCCAGCAGCCCACTGGGACTAGCGGGAGACGAGCAGTACTTC | CASSPLGLAGDEQYF
TRBJ2-1 | TRBV20-1 | TRBD1 | 14 | . | TGCAGTGTAGACCAGGGGGCTGCCTACAATAAGCAGTTCTTC | CSVDQGAAYNKQFF
TRBJ1-2 | TRBV29-1 | TRBD1 | 15 | few | TGCAGCGTGGGGGGACAGGGGGCAATTAACTATGGCTACACCTTC | CSVGGQGAINYGYTF
TRBJ2-2 | TRBV18 | . | 13 | few | TGTGCCAGCTCACCGAAAAACACCGGGGAGCTGTTTTTT | CASSPKNTGELFF
TRBJ1-1 | TRBV10-3 | TRBD1 | 12 | . | TGTGCCATCCGAGAGACAGGGGACGAAGCTTTCTTT | CAIRETGDEAFF
TRBJ2-3 | TRBV20-1 | TRBD2 | 19 | . | TGCAGTGCTAGACCGTATCCCGGACTAGCGGGAGAAGGTACAGATACGCAGTATTTT | CSARPYPGLAGEGTDTQYF
TRBJ1-2 | TRBV20-1 | . | 13 | . | TGCAGTGCTAGAGAATCGGAGAACTATGGCTACACCTTC | CSARESENYGYTF
TRBJ1-1 | TRBV7-9 | . | 14 | once | TGTGCCAGCAGCTTAAAGATGGAGGATACTGAAGCTTTCTTT | CASSLKMEDTEAFF
TRBJ1-1 | TRBV4-1 | . | 15 | . | TGCGCCAGCAGCCTTCTCGGACTGGTCGGCACTGAAGCTTTCTTT | CASSLLGLVGTEAFF
TRBJ2-1 | TRBV28 | TRBD1 | 16 | few | TGTGCCAGCAGTTTATGGTGGGACAGGGTACACAATGAGCAGTTCTTC | CASSLWWDRVHNEQFF
TRBJ2-7 | TRBV24-1 | . | 15 | few | TGTGCCACCAGTGGCCCGGGACGAAGCTCCTACGAGCAGTACTTC | CATSGPGRSSYEQYF
TRBJ1-2 | TRBV28 | . | 13 | . | TGTGCCAGCAACCCGACAGGCTACTATGGCTACACCTTC | CASNPTGYYGYTF
TRBJ2-7 | TRBV7-8 | . | 15 | few | TGTGCCAGCAGCCAGAGTCCGTCGCGGGTCTACGGGCAGTACTTC | CASSQSPSRVYGQYF
TRBJ2-1 | TRBV29-1 | TRBD1 | 14 | many | TGCAGCGCACGGACAGGGAGGACCTACAATGAGCAGTTCTTC | CSARTGRTYNEQFF
TRBJ2-3 | TRBV9 | TRBD2 | 15 | once | TGTGCCAGCAGCGTCATAGCGGGAGATTCACATACGCAGTATTTT | CASSVIAGDSHTQYF
TRBJ2-7 | TRBV12-3/TRBV12-4 | . | 13 | . | TGTGCCAGCAGTAAGGGGACTTCTTACGAGCAGTACTTC | CASSKGTSYEQYF